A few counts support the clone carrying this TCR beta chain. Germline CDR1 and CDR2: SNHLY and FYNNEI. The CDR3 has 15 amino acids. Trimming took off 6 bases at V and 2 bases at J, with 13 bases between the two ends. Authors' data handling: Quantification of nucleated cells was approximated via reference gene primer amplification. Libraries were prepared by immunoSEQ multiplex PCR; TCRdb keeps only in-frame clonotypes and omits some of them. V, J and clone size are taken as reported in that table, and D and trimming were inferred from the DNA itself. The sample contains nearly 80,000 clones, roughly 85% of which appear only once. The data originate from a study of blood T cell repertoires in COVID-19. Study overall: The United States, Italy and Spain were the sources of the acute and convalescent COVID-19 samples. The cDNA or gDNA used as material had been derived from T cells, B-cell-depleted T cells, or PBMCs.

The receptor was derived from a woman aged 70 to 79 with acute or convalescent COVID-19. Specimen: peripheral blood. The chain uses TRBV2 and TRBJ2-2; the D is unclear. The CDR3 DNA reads TGTGCCAGCAGACCCAACTTAGTCAACACCGGGGAGCTGTTTTTT. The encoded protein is CASRPNLVNTGELFF.